The rows below give T cell receptor beta chains drawn from one sample of a study of cytotoxic CD8 clonotypes in ibrutinib-treated CLL. Libraries were prepared by immunoSEQ multiplex PCR; TCRdb keeps only in-frame clonotypes and omits some of them. The sample shows roughly 190,000 clones, around 72% of them seen only once. Sequenced here: PBMCs, sampled after 24 months of ibrutinib treatment. The receptor source for this set is a human donor with chronic lymphocytic leukemia. CDR3s include the opening cysteine and the closing phenylalanine or tryptophan. D genes are given only for firm matches. The size entry is marked missing in some rows and otherwise reads once, few, many or a size class.

J gene: TRBJ1-5; V gene: TRBV7-2; clone size: NA; D gene: NA; CDR3 DNA: TGTGCCAGCAGCCCCACAGGGACTCAGCCCCAGCATTTT; CDR3 protein: CASSPTGTQPQHF
J gene: TRBJ2-1; V gene: TRBV9; clone size: NA; D gene: NA; CDR3 DNA: TGTGCCAGCAGCCCGAGCGGAGGGCCGGATGAGCAGTTCTTC; CDR3 protein: CASSPSGGPDEQFF
J gene: TRBJ2-7; V gene: TRBV10-1; clone size: NA; D gene: NA; CDR3 DNA: TGCGCCAGCAGTGAGCGCCCTAGTTCCGAGCAGTACTTC; CDR3 protein: CASSERPSSEQYF
J gene: TRBJ1-2; V gene: TRBV7-2; clone size: NA; D gene: NA; CDR3 DNA: TGTGCCAGCAGCCCGAGACGGGCAGAGTTTGGCTACACCTTC; CDR3 protein: CASSPRRAEFGYTF
J gene: TRBJ2-7; V gene: TRBV28; clone size: NA; D gene: NA; CDR3 DNA: TGTGCCACGTACAACTACGAGCAGTACTTC; CDR3 protein: CATYNYEQYF
J gene: TRBJ2-7; V gene: TRBV27; clone size: NA; D gene: TRBD1; CDR3 DNA: TGTGCCAGCAGAGTAAACACCAACAGGGGCTACGAGCAGTACTTC; CDR3 protein: CASRVNTNRGYEQYF
J gene: TRBJ1-5; V gene: TRBV5-1; clone size: NA; D gene: NA; CDR3 DNA: TGCGCCAGCAGTCCGGGACCCGAAAGGAATCAGCCCCAGCATTTT; CDR3 protein: CASSPGPERNQPQHF
J gene: TRBJ2-6; V gene: TRBV4-1; clone size: NA; D gene: NA; CDR3 DNA: TGCGCCAGCAGCCAGTTTCTTTCTGGGGCCAACGTCCTGACTTTC; CDR3 protein: CASSQFLSGANVLTF
J gene: TRBJ1-1; V gene: TRBV2; clone size: NA; D gene: NA; CDR3 DNA: TGTGCCAGCAGTGCAGGGAAAATCACTGAAGCTTTCTTT; CDR3 protein: CASSAGKITEAFF
J gene: TRBJ2-5; V gene: TRBV6-5; clone size: once; D gene: TRBD1; CDR3 DNA: TGTGCCAGCAGTTACTTGACCAGGGGGCGAGTGGCCCAGTACTTC; CDR3 protein: CASSYLTRGRVAQYF
J gene: TRBJ1-2; V gene: TRBV28; clone size: few; D gene: NA; CDR3 DNA: TGTGCCAGCAGTTTAGGTCTAGCTAACTATGGCTACACCTTC; CDR3 protein: CASSLGLANYGYTF
J gene: TRBJ1-2; V gene: TRBV5-6; clone size: NA; D gene: NA; CDR3 DNA: TGTGCCAGCAGCCCAGCTAACTATGGCTACACCTTC; CDR3 protein: CASSPANYGYTF
J gene: TRBJ1-4; V gene: TRBV4-2; clone size: NA; D gene: TRBD1; CDR3 DNA: TGTGCCAGCAGCCCTCAACAGGACAGGGATGAAAAACTGTTTTTT; CDR3 protein: CASSPQQDRDEKLFF
J gene: TRBJ2-7; V gene: TRBV5-4; clone size: once; D gene: TRBD2; CDR3 DNA: TGTGCCAGCAGCCCGGGAGGGAGTCGGTACGAGCAGTACTTC; CDR3 protein: CASSPGGSRYEQYF
J gene: TRBJ2-7; V gene: TRBV4-2; clone size: many; D gene: TRBD2; CDR3 DNA: TGTGCCAGCAGCCAAGTAGCGGGAGGGTCCTCCTACGAGCAGTACTTC; CDR3 protein: CASSQVAGGSSYEQYF
J gene: TRBJ2-1; V gene: TRBV25-1; clone size: few; D gene: NA; CDR3 DNA: TGTGCCAGCAGTGACAGGGGTACGGAGCAGTTCTTC; CDR3 protein: CASSDRGTEQFF
J gene: TRBJ2-3; V gene: TRBV5-1; clone size: NA; D gene: TRBD2; CDR3 DNA: TGCGCCAGCAGCTCACTAGCGGGACTTAGTGCAGATACGCAGTATTTT; CDR3 protein: CASSSLAGLSADTQYF
J gene: TRBJ2-1; V gene: TRBV7-9; clone size: few; D gene: NA; CDR3 DNA: TGTGCCAGCAGCTTTGGAGGTACGGGATCAAAGACCTACAATGAGCAGTTCTTC; CDR3 protein: CASSFGGTGSKTYNEQFF
J gene: TRBJ1-1; V gene: TRBV5-1; clone size: once; D gene: TRBD1; CDR3 DNA: TGCGCCAGCAACGGCCCTGCCCTCGACAGGGTTCAAAGTCGGAACACTGAAGCTTTCTTT; CDR3 protein: CASNGPALDRVQSRNTEAFF
J gene: TRBJ1-1; V gene: TRBV28; clone size: NA; D gene: NA; CDR3 DNA: TGTGCCAGCAGTCCGGGGGTCTACACTGAAGCTTTCTTT; CDR3 protein: CASSPGVYTEAFF
J gene: TRBJ1-4; V gene: TRBV2; clone size: NA; D gene: NA; CDR3 DNA: TGTGCCAGCAGTGATGTAGGAGCAACTAATGAAAAACTGTTTTTT; CDR3 protein: CASSDVGATNEKLFF
J gene: TRBJ2-7; V gene: TRBV6-5; clone size: NA; D gene: NA; CDR3 DNA: TGTGCCAGCAGTTTGGGACACAGATCCTACGAGCAGTACTTC; CDR3 protein: CASSLGHRSYEQYF
J gene: TRBJ1-3; V gene: TRBV9; clone size: NA; D gene: TRBD1; CDR3 DNA: TGTGCCAGCAGCCATCGACAGGGACTCTCTGGAAACACCATATATTTT; CDR3 protein: CASSHRQGLSGNTIYF
J gene: TRBJ2-3; V gene: TRBV18; clone size: NA; D gene: TRBD1; CDR3 DNA: TGTGCCAGCTCCCCCGGACAGGCTAGCACAGATACGCAGTATTTT; CDR3 protein: CASSPGQASTDTQYF
J gene: TRBJ1-1; V gene: TRBV9; clone size: NA; D gene: NA; CDR3 DNA: TGTGCCAGCAGCGTAGCCCCCCAGACAGGCCGGAACACTGAAGCTTTCTTT; CDR3 protein: CASSVAPQTGRNTEAFF
J gene: TRBJ2-4; V gene: TRBV7-2; clone size: NA; D gene: NA; CDR3 DNA: TGTGCCAGCAGCTTAGCTCAACGGTCATACATTCAGTACTTC; CDR3 protein: CASSLAQRSYIQYF
J gene: TRBJ1-1; V gene: TRBV11-3; clone size: NA; D gene: NA; CDR3 DNA: TGTGCCAGCAGCTTAGGGACTCGATCTCCTGAAGCTTTCTTT; CDR3 protein: CASSLGTRSPEAFF
J gene: TRBJ1-2; V gene: TRBV1; clone size: NA; D gene: NA; CDR3 DNA: TGCACCAGCAGCCAAGGTTTGGCGCGCGGCCCCTATGGCTACACCTTC; CDR3 protein: CTSSQGLARGPYGYTF
J gene: TRBJ1-3; V gene: TRBV30; clone size: few; D gene: NA; CDR3 DNA: TGTGCCTGGAGTGTGGCTGGAAACACCATATATTTT; CDR3 protein: CAWSVAGNTIYF
J gene: TRBJ2-1; V gene: TRBV4-3; clone size: NA; D gene: TRBD2; CDR3 DNA: TGCGCCAGCAGCCAAGCTGGACTAGCGGGGGACTACAATGAGCAGTTCTTC; CDR3 protein: CASSQAGLAGDYNEQFF
J gene: TRBJ1-5; V gene: TRBV9; clone size: NA; D gene: NA; CDR3 DNA: TGTGCCAGCAGCGAAAGGGGTAGCAATCAGCCCCAGCATTTT; CDR3 protein: CASSERGSNQPQHF
J gene: TRBJ2-1; V gene: TRBV9; clone size: NA; D gene: TRBD2; CDR3 DNA: TGTGCCAGCAGCGTCGGGACTAGCGGGAGCTCCTACAATGAGCAGTTCTTC; CDR3 protein: CASSVGTSGSSYNEQFF
J gene: TRBJ1-4; V gene: TRBV27; clone size: few; D gene: NA; CDR3 DNA: TGTGCCAGCAGTCTGACAGTAGGTGAAAAACTGTTTTTT; CDR3 protein: CASSLTVGEKLFF
J gene: TRBJ2-7; V gene: TRBV4-2; clone size: NA; D gene: TRBD2; CDR3 DNA: TGTGCCAGCAGCCAAGTTCTGTCTAGCGGGGTTAATTACGAGCAGTACTTC; CDR3 protein: CASSQVLSSGVNYEQYF
J gene: TRBJ2-2; V gene: TRBV6-5; clone size: NA; D gene: NA; CDR3 DNA: TGTGCCAGCAGTTACCGCGGGCAGGACACCGGGGAGCTGTTTTTT; CDR3 protein: CASSYRGQDTGELFF
J gene: TRBJ1-5; V gene: TRBV2; clone size: NA; D gene: NA; CDR3 DNA: TGTGCCAGCAGTGAAGGTCAGCTTAGCAATCAGCCCCAGCATTTT; CDR3 protein: CASSEGQLSNQPQHF
J gene: TRBJ1-1; V gene: TRBV28; clone size: NA; D gene: NA; CDR3 DNA: TGTGCCAGCACCTACGGGCAAAAAACTGAAGCTTTCTTT; CDR3 protein: CASTYGQKTEAFF
J gene: TRBJ2-7; V gene: TRBV10-3; clone size: few; D gene: TRBD2; CDR3 DNA: TGTGCCATCAACGGACTAGCGGGAGAAAGCGAGCAGTACTTC; CDR3 protein: CAINGLAGESEQYF
J gene: TRBJ1-2; V gene: TRBV28; clone size: NA; D gene: NA; CDR3 DNA: TGTGCCAGCAGGCAGACGGTTTCTAACTATGGCTACACCTTC; CDR3 protein: CASRQTVSNYGYTF
J gene: TRBJ2-1; V gene: TRBV28; clone size: NA; D gene: NA; CDR3 DNA: TGTGCTATAAGCGGGAATGAGCAGTTCTTC; CDR3 protein: CAISGNEQFF
J gene: TRBJ2-7; V gene: TRBV7-2; clone size: NA; D gene: TRBD1; CDR3 DNA: TGTGCCAGCAGGCCCCAACAGGGGTCTTACGAGCAGTACTTC; CDR3 protein: CASRPQQGSYEQYF
J gene: TRBJ2-2; V gene: TRBV4-2; clone size: NA; D gene: NA; CDR3 DNA: TGTGCCAGCAGCCAAGTCAGTGAGGACACCGGGGAGCTGTTTTTT; CDR3 protein: CASSQVSEDTGELFF
J gene: TRBJ2-3; V gene: TRBV7-7; clone size: NA; D gene: NA; CDR3 DNA: TGTGCCAGCAGCTTGGAAGCTACAGATACGCAGTATTTT; CDR3 protein: CASSLEATDTQYF
J gene: TRBJ2-7; V gene: TRBV11-2; clone size: NA; D gene: NA; CDR3 DNA: TGTGCCAGCAGCTTAGGGGGGGCCCCCTTTGGTGGGCAGTACTTC; CDR3 protein: CASSLGGAPFGGQYF
J gene: TRBJ2-1; V gene: TRBV4-2; clone size: NA; D gene: NA; CDR3 DNA: TGTGCCAGCAGCCAAGACCGAACCACCTCCTACAATGAGCAGTTCTTC; CDR3 protein: CASSQDRTTSYNEQFF
J gene: TRBJ2-7; V gene: TRBV5-1; clone size: NA; D gene: NA; CDR3 DNA: TGCGCCAGCAGCTTGCACAGCGATGCTTCCTACGAGCAGTACTTC; CDR3 protein: CASSLHSDASYEQYF
J gene: TRBJ1-5; V gene: TRBV4-2; clone size: NA; D gene: NA; CDR3 DNA: TGTGCCAGCAGCCAAGATTCCAGAAATCAGCCCCAGCATTTT; CDR3 protein: CASSQDSRNQPQHF
J gene: TRBJ2-7; V gene: TRBV5-6; clone size: NA; D gene: NA; CDR3 DNA: TGTGCCAGCAGCTTGGACAGGTCCTACGAGCAGTACTTC; CDR3 protein: CASSLDRSYEQYF
J gene: TRBJ2-2; V gene: TRBV30; clone size: NA; D gene: NA; CDR3 DNA: TGTGCCTGGAGAGGGGAAGGTTACGGGGAGCTGTTTTTT; CDR3 protein: CAWRGEGYGELFF
J gene: TRBJ2-5; V gene: TRBV10-3; clone size: few; D gene: TRBD2; CDR3 DNA: TGTGCCATCAGTGATGGGTCGGGAGGTGGGGGAGAGACCCAGTACTTC; CDR3 protein: CAISDGSGGGGETQYF
J gene: TRBJ1-1; V gene: TRBV27; clone size: NA; D gene: NA; CDR3 DNA: TGTGCCAGCAGTTACTTAGCAGGGCCTGAAGCTTTCTTT; CDR3 protein: CASSYLAGPEAFF
J gene: TRBJ1-2; V gene: TRBV2; clone size: NA; D gene: TRBD1; CDR3 DNA: TGTGCCAGCCGTTCAGCACCGGGACAGGGGGAATATGGCTACACCTTC; CDR3 protein: CASRSAPGQGEYGYTF
J gene: TRBJ2-7; V gene: TRBV18; clone size: NA; D gene: TRBD2; CDR3 DNA: TGTGCCAGCTCAAGGGCGGGGGGTCCCTCCTACGAGCAGTACTTC; CDR3 protein: CASSRAGGPSYEQYF